The clone carrying this T cell receptor beta chain was seen a handful of times. These data belong to a study of blood T cell repertoires in COVID-19. Overall study context: The United States, Italy and Spain provided the acute and convalescent COVID-19 samples. Sample material is recorded as cDNA or gDNA derived from T cells, B-cell-depleted T cells, or PBMCs.

Source study methods: Amplification from reference gene primers served as the basis for estimated nucleated cell counts. Using immunoSEQ multiplex PCR, the repertoire was profiled, and TCRdb retains in-frame clones only, with some absent. The DNA was the basis for D and trimming; V, J and clone size are from that table. The data contain more than 200,000 clones, approximately 86% of them seen just once; the ten biggest clones take up roughly 4.9%. CDR3 size: 15 residues. V gave up 4 bases and J gave up 6 bases; unmatched junction bases: 7. In germline, CDR1 is SGDLS, CDR2 YYNGEE. This rearrangement joins TRBV9 to TRBJ2-2, with 9 positions matching TRBD1. The sequenced material came from peripheral blood. This TCR was sampled from a woman aged 55-69 years with COVID-19, enrolled during active disease. This CDR3 reads CASSPQGAQAGELFF. The CDR3 nucleotides are TGTGCCAGCAGCCCACAGGGGGCGCAAGCCGGGGAGCTGTTTTTT.